These T cell receptor beta chains were read from a single sample in a study of breast tumors, draining lymph nodes, adjacent tissues. TCRdb re-analysed the multiplex PCR reads in MiXCR, keeping a single row per CDR3 protein. This table holds 170,000 or so distinct CDR3 sequences, around a third found once. Input material: axillary lymph node tissue. These receptors all come from a female donor with breast cancer. Some clones in this sample may be carry-over from other donors' samples. Each CDR3 is given with its conserved first and last residue. A D gene is named only where the DNA matches it firmly. Not all rows give a size; the values are once, few, many and, for expanded clones, a class.

j_call d_call v_call clone_size cdr3_aa cdr3_nt
TRBJ2-5 TRBD2 TRBV7-7 many CASSLNSGGSGRETQYF TGTGCTAGCAGCTTAAATAGCGGGGGCTCCGGGCGGGAGACCCAGTACTTC
TRBJ2-4 . TRBV7-9 . CASSLIEDIQYF TGTGCCAGCAGCTTAATAGAGGACATTCAGTACTTC
TRBJ2-1 TRBD2 TRBV20-1 many CSARVSRLAGLNEQFF TGCAGTGCTAGAGTCAGTCGACTAGCGGGCCTTAATGAGCAGTTCTTC
TRBJ1-4 TRBD1 TRBV6-6 . CASSSRTGPSNEKLFF TGTGCCAGCAGTTCGCGGACAGGGCCATCTAATGAAAAACTGTTTTTT
TRBJ2-5 . TRBV4-1 . CASSQGKFRVETQYF TGCGCCAGCAGCCAAGGCAAGTTCAGGGTAGAGACCCAGTACTTC
TRBJ1-4 . TRBV6-5 many CASRSYVGQGNEKLFF TGTGCCAGCAGAAGTTACGTCGGCCAGGGTAATGAAAAACTGTTTTTT
TRBJ2-5 . TRBV11-3 many CASSFDRGETQYF TGTGCCAGCAGCTTTGACCGGGGAGAGACCCAGTACTTC
TRBJ1-2 . TRBV10-1 many CASSESKVVGYGYTF TGCGCCAGCAGTGAGTCGAAGGTGGTAGGCTATGGCTACACCTTC
TRBJ2-5 . TRBV6-2/TRBV6-3 . CASSTAGIRDAKETQYF TGTGCCAGCAGTACCGCGGGCATCCGGGACGCCAAAGAGACCCAGTACTTC
TRBJ2-2 TRBD2 TRBV6-6 many CASSRGLAGGGTVNTGELFF TGTGCCAGCAGCCGAGGACTAGCGGGAGGGGGAACGGTGAACACCGGGGAGCTGTTTTTT
TRBJ2-2 TRBD2 TRBV2 many CASTGGRGTGELFF TGTGCCAGCACCGGGGGGAGGGGCACCGGGGAGCTGTTTTTT
TRBJ1-2 . TRBV29-1 many CSVEDGTSRGYTF TGCAGCGTTGAAGATGGGACTTCCCGGGGCTACACCTTC
TRBJ1-6 . TRBV6-6 many CASSHSYRDSPLHF TGTGCCAGCAGTCACTCGTATAGAGATTCACCCCTCCACTTT
TRBJ1-2 TRBD1 TRBV27 . CASTSDREDYTF TGTGCCAGCACCTCAGACAGGGAGGACTACACCTTC
TRBJ1-3 . TRBV20-1 . CSARPTGGAANTIYF TGCAGTGCTAGACCTACTGGGGGCGCCGCAAACACCATATATTTT
TRBJ2-7 . TRBV7-2 many CASSPRVGGTYEQYF TGTGCCAGCAGCCCTCGGGTGGGCGGAACCTACGAGCAGTACTTC
TRBJ1-5 TRBD1 TRBV6-6 many CASSRDRDSLRQPQHF TGTGCCAGCAGCAGGGACAGGGATTCCCTCAGGCAGCCCCAGCATTTT
TRBJ2-1 TRBD2 TRBV7-2 . CASSTVPSGYAYSQQFF TGTGCCAGCAGTACCGTTCCTAGCGGGTATGCCTACAGTCAGCAGTTCTTC
TRBJ1-3 . TRBV13 . CASSHRQIFSGSTIYF TGTGCCAGCAGCCATCGACAGATCTTCTCTGGAAGCACCATATATTTT
TRBJ1-5 TRBD1 TRBV30 many CAWSTRGQGYSNQPQHF TGTGCCTGGAGTACCAGGGGACAGGGCTATAGCAATCAGCCCCAGCATTTT
TRBJ1-1 . TRBV4-2 few CASSQEDSGTTSGMNTEAFF TGTGCCAGCAGCCAAGAAGACTCCGGGACAACCTCGGGAATGAACACTGAAGCTTTCTTT
TRBJ2-2 . TRBV20-1 . CSASNGSPRTPGELFF TGCAGTGCTAGTAATGGCAGCCCAAGAACCCCCGGGGAGCTGTTTTTT
TRBJ1-4 TRBD1 TRBV4-2 . CASSHHGQGPGEKLFF TGTGCCAGCAGCCATCACGGACAGGGGCCTGGTGAAAAACTGTTTTTT
TRBJ2-7 . TRBV6-1 many CASSEALFTSRTYEQYF TGTGCCAGCAGTGAAGCGCTTTTCACATCGAGGACCTACGAGCAGTACTTC
TRBJ2-7 TRBD2 TRBV3-1 many CASSHAGTSGYEQYF TGTGCCAGCAGCCATGCCGGGACTAGCGGCTACGAGCAGTACTTC
TRBJ2-1 TRBD2 TRBV6-5 many CASSYGGGAVTSEQFF TGTGCCAGCAGTTACGGCGGGGGGGCCGTAACCTCCGAGCAGTTCTTC
TRBJ1-5 . TRBV27 few CASSFMADGTQHF TGTGCCAGCAGTTTTATGGCCGACGGAACCCAGCATTTT
TRBJ2-3 . TRBV12-3/TRBV12-4 many CASSLRGPSVDTQYF TGTGCCAGCAGCTTAAGGGGACCGTCGGTAGATACGCAGTATTTT
TRBJ2-7 . TRBV6-2/TRBV6-3 few CASTPGETYEQYF TGTGCCAGCACCCCGGGGGAGACCTACGAGCAGTACTTC
TRBJ1-5 TRBD1 TRBV12-3/TRBV12-4 . CASSGQGGHQPQHF TGTGCCAGCAGCGGACAGGGGGGGCATCAGCCCCAGCATTTT
TRBJ1-2 TRBD1 TRBV6-5 . CASSRQGNYGYTF TGTGCCAGCAGTCGACAGGGGAACTATGGCTACACCTTC
TRBJ2-7 TRBD2 TRBV29-1 many CSVHLAGAYEQYF TGCAGCGTTCATCTAGCGGGGGCCTACGAGCAGTACTTC
TRBJ2-7 . TRBV20-1 many CSATRADGPYEQYF TGCAGTGCCACCCGCGCGGATGGCCCCTACGAGCAGTACTTC
TRBJ1-2 . TRBV6-5 few CASSYMGQTRDGYTF TGTGCCAGCAGTTACATGGGTCAGACAAGGGATGGCTACACCTTC
TRBJ2-7 . TRBV9 . CASSIRPGSDEQYF TGTGCCAGCAGCATCCGGCCTGGGTCCGACGAGCAGTACTTC
TRBJ2-5 TRBD1 TRBV2 many CASSSQGRLGETQYF TGTGCCAGCAGTTCACAGGGGCGGTTAGGGGAGACCCAGTACTTC
TRBJ1-5 . TRBV2 . CASSRGRDQPQHF TGTGCCAGCAGCCGTGGGCGCGATCAGCCCCAGCATTTT
TRBJ2-3 . TRBV30 many CAWKGSTDTQYF TGTGCGTGGAAGGGCAGCACAGATACGCAGTATTTT
TRBJ1-4 TRBD1 TRBV6-2/TRBV6-3 . CASSYSTPLRGEKLFF TGTGCCAGCAGTTACTCCACGCCGCTCAGGGGGGAAAAACTGTTTTTT
TRBJ2-3 TRBD1 TRBV5-4 many CASRAGTGGTDTQYF TGTGCCAGCAGGGCCGGGACAGGGGGCACAGATACGCAGTATTTT
TRBJ2-1 . TRBV27 . CASSLNRYPSNEQFF TGTGCCAGCAGTTTGAACAGGTACCCCTCCAATGAGCAGTTCTTC
TRBJ2-1 TRBD1 TRBV28 few CASSIPTGWSEQFF TGTGCCAGCAGTATCCCGACAGGGTGGAGTGAGCAGTTCTTC
TRBJ2-1 TRBD2 TRBV24-1 . CATSGMVAGRNEQFF TGCGCCACCAGTGGTATGGTAGCGGGAAGAAATGAGCAGTTCTTC
TRBJ1-2 . TRBV3-1 . CASSQSHPTPRGDGYTF TGTGCCAGCAGCCAAAGTCACCCCACACCCCGAGGGGATGGCTACACCTTC
TRBJ2-1 . TRBV2 many CASSEEPYNEQFF TGTGCCAGCAGTGAAGAGCCCTACAATGAGCAGTTCTTC
TRBJ2-1 TRBD2 TRBV6-2/TRBV6-3 few CASSPSAGVLLSEQFF TGTGCCAGCAGCCCGTCAGCGGGAGTATTACTTAGTGAGCAGTTCTTC
TRBJ1-6 . TRBV7-2 many CASSVNLPNSPLHF TGTGCCAGCAGCGTGAACCTACCAAATTCACCCCTCCACTTT
TRBJ1-5 TRBD1 TRBV20-1 many CSAGQGVGNQPQHF TGCAGTGCTGGACAGGGAGTCGGCAATCAGCCCCAGCATTTT
TRBJ2-3 . TRBV5-6 many CASSLELSFTDTQYF TGTGCCAGCAGCTTGGAACTTAGTTTTACAGATACGCAGTATTTT
TRBJ2-6 . TRBV10-3 . CAISERPPDTEAF TGTGCCATCAGTGAGAGGCCTCCCGACACTGAAGCTTTC
TRBJ2-3 . TRBV12-3/TRBV12-4 . CASTLQGWDTQYF TGTGCCAGCACCCTACAGGGTTGGGATACGCAGTATTTT
TRBJ2-1 TRBD1 TRBV5-8 many CASSLEGQNNEQFF TGTGCCAGCAGCTTGGAGGGACAGAACAATGAGCAGTTCTTC
TRBJ1-4 . TRBV20-1 . CSARDPGGRATNEKLFF TGCAGTGCTAGAGATCCTGGGGGGCGGGCAACTAATGAAAAACTGTTTTTT
TRBJ1-3 . TRBV11-2 many CASNQRSSGNTIYF TGTGCCAGCAACCAGAGGAGCTCTGGAAACACCATATATTTT
TRBJ1-1 . TRBV6-4 . CASPGDLNTEASF TGTGCCAGTCCCGGAGACTTGAACACTGAAGCTTCCTTT
TRBJ2-7 TRBD2 TRBV14 many CASSRGWLAGDLSYEQYF TGTGCCAGCTCCAGGGGATGGCTAGCGGGGGACCTCTCCTACGAGCAGTACTTC
TRBJ2-7 . TRBV11-2 . CASRRTENYEQYF TGTGCCAGCAGGAGGACAGAAAACTACGAGCAGTACTTC
TRBJ1-6 TRBD1 TRBV6-2/TRBV6-3 . CASSRGTGNSPLHF TGTGCCAGCAGTCGGGGGACAGGGAATTCACCCCTCCACTTT
TRBJ1-5 TRBD1 TRBV12-3/TRBV12-4 many CASSFGDRGYSNQPQHF TGTGCCAGCAGTTTTGGAGACAGGGGTTATAGCAATCAGCCCCAGCATTTT
TRBJ2-5 TRBD1 TRBV11-3 many CASSLGTGDLGQETQYF TGTGCCAGCAGCTTAGGTACAGGGGATTTGGGGCAAGAGACCCAGTACTTC